This T cell receptor beta chain emerged from a study of shared clonotypes between healthy human individuals (TCRdb year 2020). Looking at the study overall: The cohort included three men and a couple of women between 18 and 49 years of age. For each donor, CD4 naive and CD4 memory were each run on three plates, CD8 naive on two plates, and CD8 memory on one plate. To estimate repertoire size and how much clonotype sharing occurs between individuals, the study deeply sequenced the blood TCR repertoires of roughly 5 healthy adults. To increase sequencing depth and limit assay-specific biases, TCR repertoire library preparation and sequencing were carried out by different laboratories using diverse techniques. Leukapheresis yielded between about 0.94 and 9.5 billion PBMCs per donor. Results and caveats for the whole study, not just this receptor: Even with the large sequencing depth, rarefaction of the sorted-subset datasets indicated that sequencing was incomplete. Higher generation probabilities were observed for clonotypes shared by all four sorted-subset donors than for non-shared clonotypes. Naive subsets generally had larger estimated clonotype richness than memory subsets. Sharing across several donors was observed for roughly 5% of naive CD4, about 4% of naive CD8, roughly 2.4% of memory CD4, and about 0.38% of memory CD8 clonotypes. Sampling was limited to blood, and TCR repertoires in tissue likely differ from TCR repertoires in blood. Pairwise subsampling led to the expectation that sequencing depth would affect the degree of clonotype sharing among donors. The genetic and exposure-history diversity represented was limited by the small number of donors.

CD8 naive samples consisted of CD45RO-negative cells that were positively selected for CCR7, yielding a CD45RA+CCR7+ population without TemRA cells. The donors were healthy, HIV-negative adults with no recently reported acute infections or vaccinations. Every donor was a Caucasian adult residing in Nashville, Tennessee, USA. After blood collection by leukapheresis, PBMCs were isolated using Ficoll-Histopaque density gradient centrifugation and then cryopreserved in the vapor phase of liquid nitrogen. Analytical flow cytometry was used to check the purity and quantity of each magnetically sorted T cell population. Genomic DNA was isolated from each sorted fraction and quantified by UV absorbance on a Nanodrop 2000c. V is clipped by 5 bases and J by 4 bases, and the sequence between their germline boundaries is 9 bases long. CDR3 length: 13 amino acids, cysteine to phenylalanine. The retained sequence is limited to the CDR3, 39 bases, with the frame set at the first base. The germline V gene encodes CDR1 SGHVS and CDR2 FNYEAQ.

Using the deep immunoSEQ assay, TCR CDR3 regions were amplified from genomic DNA by multiplex PCR. Genomic DNA extracted from each cell subset was distributed evenly over all wells of several immunoSEQ 96-well plates, and each plate served as one replicate. For sorted subsets, around 0.2 ug of genomic DNA, equivalent to 25,000 to 30,000 T cell genomes, went into each replicate PCR. The purified libraries were quantified using a Qubit 3.0 fluorometer, sized with a Bioanalyzer 2100, and then quantified again using the KAPA Library Quantification kit. A separate single-read 150-cycle Illumina NextSeq 550 flow cell was used to sequence each immunoSEQ 96-well plate. On the study's bioinformatics: Because the immunoSEQ output held only junctional sequences and lacked quality scores, the filtering could not match the filtering applied to full-length reads. Sequences were annotated with PyIR, a Python wrapper for IgBLAST v1.9, and V/J genes and CDR3 were assigned using IMGT germline references. Reads were removed for weak V/J assignments (E-value above 1e-6), missing CDR3, stop codons, out-of-frame junctions, or ambiguous translated residues. V3J clonotypes were defined by identical inferred V gene, J gene, and CDR3 amino acid sequence. To compute the percentage overlap between repertoires, the number of shared unique clonotypes was divided by the size of the smaller repertoire. RTK rarefaction, the Chao1 estimator, and Recon v2.1 estimates of unobserved clonotypes were used to assess repertoire richness. OLGA was used to compute generation probabilities for all TCRbeta clonotypes that the gDNA method yielded from several donors. TCRdb took over this immuneACCESS table, retaining in-frame rearrangements with V and J assigned. Such tables are incomplete; in checked studies, under half of the missing clones stem from an unresolved V gene, and the remainder is unexplained. That table furnishes V, J and clone size, whereas the DNA furnished D and trimming. The sample records 700,000 to 950,000 clones, approximately 96% of which are singletons. The ten largest clones take up about 0.22% of the sample.

With regard to this clone: Its specific antigen is unknown. Base qualities are not at hand, and no much larger clone is one base apart.

The TCR originated in a man aged 30-40 years in good health. Sequenced: naive CD8+ T cells sorted from blood. The cell subset or site tag for this specimen amounts to: CD45RA+CCR7+. The rearrangement combines TRBV7-6 with TRBJ2-1, with no confidently assigned D gene. The DNA sequence is TGTGCCAGCAGCATAAGCACATACAATGAGCAGTTCTTC. Its protein is CASSISTYNEQFF. The variable domain in full, with residues beyond the CDR3 obtained from the reference TRBV7-6 and TRBJ2-1 genes, is GAGVSQSPRYKVTKRGQDVALRCDPISGHVSLYWYRQALGQGPEFLTYFNYEAQQDKSGLPNDRFSAERPEGSISTLTIQRTEQRDSAMYRCASSISTYNEQFFGPGTRLTVL.